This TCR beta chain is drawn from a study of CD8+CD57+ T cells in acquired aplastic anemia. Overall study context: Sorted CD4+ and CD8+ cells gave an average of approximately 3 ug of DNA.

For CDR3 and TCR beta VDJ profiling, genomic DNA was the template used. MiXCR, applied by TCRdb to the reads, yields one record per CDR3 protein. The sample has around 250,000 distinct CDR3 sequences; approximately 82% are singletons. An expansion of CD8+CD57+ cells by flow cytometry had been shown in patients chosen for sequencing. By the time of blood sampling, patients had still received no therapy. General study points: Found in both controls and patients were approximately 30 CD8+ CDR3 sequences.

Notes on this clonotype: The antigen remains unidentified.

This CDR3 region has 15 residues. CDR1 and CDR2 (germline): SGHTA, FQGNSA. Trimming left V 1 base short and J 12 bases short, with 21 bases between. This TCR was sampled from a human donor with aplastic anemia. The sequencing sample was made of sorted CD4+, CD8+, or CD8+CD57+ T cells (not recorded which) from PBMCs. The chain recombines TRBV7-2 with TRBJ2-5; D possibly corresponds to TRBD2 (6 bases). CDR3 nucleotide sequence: TGTGCCAGCAGCTTAGGACCGGGGGAGCTAGAGTCCGAGTACTTC. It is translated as CASSLGPGELESEYF.